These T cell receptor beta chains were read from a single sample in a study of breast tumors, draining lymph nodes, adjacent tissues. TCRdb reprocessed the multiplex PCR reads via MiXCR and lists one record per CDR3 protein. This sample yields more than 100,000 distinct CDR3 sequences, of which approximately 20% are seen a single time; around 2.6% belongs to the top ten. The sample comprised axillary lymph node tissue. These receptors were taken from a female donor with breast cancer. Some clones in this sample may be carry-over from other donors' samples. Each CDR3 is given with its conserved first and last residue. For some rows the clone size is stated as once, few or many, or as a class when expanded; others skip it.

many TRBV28 CASSLPGGGETQYF
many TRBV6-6 CASSNTDTQYF
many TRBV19 CASSMEGVRDGYTF
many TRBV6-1 CASSEGGAGSYEQYF
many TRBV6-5 CASSYFQTKSEKLFF
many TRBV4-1 CASSQGQGGEKLFF
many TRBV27 CASSFRRVTGATDTQYF
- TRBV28 CASSFRAAPNYGFTF
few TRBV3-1 CASSQTSPQETQYF
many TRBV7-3 CASSREANSYNEQFF
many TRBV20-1 CSARDRLAGTNEQFF
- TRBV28 CASWKRGSYEQYF
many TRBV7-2 CASSLVYNEQFF
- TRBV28 CASSASPGASSYNEQFF
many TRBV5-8 CASSRGERVQPQHF
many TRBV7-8 CASSSALRVYNEQFF
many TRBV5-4 CASSPTPGTDTGELFF
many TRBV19 CASSGYSYEQYF
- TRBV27 CASSMTIRDYEQYF
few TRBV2 CASSAQQLGQPQHF
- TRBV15 CATSRPSETQYF
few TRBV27 CASSPRGTGGSFNYGYTF
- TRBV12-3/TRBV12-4 CASSFKGGSTEAFF
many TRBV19 CASNLQGRDGYTF
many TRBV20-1 CSALNRGLRGELFF
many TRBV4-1 CASSQDRGRVWEQFF
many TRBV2 CASSQTGANYGYTF
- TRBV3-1 CASSQDSSGDGWETQYF
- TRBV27 CASGPSGNTIYF
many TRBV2 CASSEGLTDTQYF
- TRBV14 CASSQKTGLWETQYF
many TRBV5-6 CASSYTGGEQYF
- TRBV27 CASSPSGQPIRRYSYNEQFF
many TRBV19 CASSPALGGIGELFF
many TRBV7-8 CASSPRVGDNSEQYF
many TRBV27 CASSSPSSGSKGNEQFF
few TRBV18 CASSPRNRAQETQYF
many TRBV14 CASSLVGGYGYTF